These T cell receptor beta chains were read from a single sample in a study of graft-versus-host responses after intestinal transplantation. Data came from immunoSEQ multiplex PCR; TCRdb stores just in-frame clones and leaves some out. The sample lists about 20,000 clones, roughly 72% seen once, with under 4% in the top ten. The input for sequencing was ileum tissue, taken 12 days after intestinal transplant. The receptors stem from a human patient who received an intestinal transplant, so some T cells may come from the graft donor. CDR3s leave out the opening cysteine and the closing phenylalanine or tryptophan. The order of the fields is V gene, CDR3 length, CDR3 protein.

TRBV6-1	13	ASCSGGVRTDTQY
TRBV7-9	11	ASSLVPPREQY
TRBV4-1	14	ASSQDQGVGVEKLF
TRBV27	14	ASSSDVQGDNEKLF
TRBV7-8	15	ASSLGISGISYNEQF
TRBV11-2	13	ASSLRRQAAYEQY
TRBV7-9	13	ASSWTTGGVETQY
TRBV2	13	ASSEEGAPGSPLH
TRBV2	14	ASSDGQGTLVWEQY
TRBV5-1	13	ASSLGTANYNEQF
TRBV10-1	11	ASSEDRGDTIY
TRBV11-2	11	ASSLWPVYGYT
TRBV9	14	ASSAGTSSSGNTIY
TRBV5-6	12	ASSLFLRDTEAF
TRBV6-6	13	ASSYTGTGQETQY
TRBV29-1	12	SVVGGTFAYEQY
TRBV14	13	ASSPPGQGFYGYT
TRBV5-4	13	ASSFALTSRDTQY
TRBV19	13	ASSARGSGSQPQH
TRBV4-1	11	ASSHADSYEQY
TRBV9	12	ASSLTGDPYEQY
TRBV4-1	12	ASTYLAGRDTQY
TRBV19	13	ASSPQGASYNEQF
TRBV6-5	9	ASSWQGEQY
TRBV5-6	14	ASSLEPGGEYNEQF
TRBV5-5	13	ASSPRDKISYEQY
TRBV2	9	ASGLSYEQY
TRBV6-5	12	ASSKLRSPVAYT